This TCR beta chain was documented in a study of blood T cell repertoires in COVID-19. Study-level background: The analysed material was cDNA or gDNA that came from T cells, B-cell-depleted T cells, or PBMCs.

The CDR3 spans 17 residues. Trimming took 0 bases from V and 0 from J, leaving 14 bases between them. Germline V gene data show CDR1 as ENHRY and CDR2 as SYGVKD. Original processing notes: Reference gene primer amplification gave nucleated cell count estimates. Here immunoSEQ multiplex PCR was the method, and the copy in TCRdb shows in-frame clones only, minus some. For V, J and clone size, that table is used; D and trimming come from the DNA. The sample records just over 250,000 clones, around 86% being singletons. This chain connects TRBV10-3 to TRBJ1-1; D gene ambiguous. The sequenced material came from peripheral blood. This TCR derives from a man between 40 and 49 years old who had recovered from COVID-19. The CDR3 sequence is CAISESRVKAMNTEAFF. The CDR3 region has the DNA TGTGCCATCAGTGAGTCGAGGGTGAAGGCAATGAACACTGAAGCTTTCTTT.